The 28 T cell receptor beta chains below come from one sample, sequenced in a study of Ad26.COV2.S vaccination and SARS-CoV-2 variants. Treatment defined: around 19 received Ad26.COV2.S at low or high dose, single or two shots; 5 received placebo; per-sample allocation not given. Sampling was performed 63 days after the first vaccine or placebo injection. Using immunoSEQ multiplex PCR, the repertoire was profiled, and TCRdb retains in-frame clones only, with some absent. The sample lists approximately 480,000 clones; 87% were seen once. The input for sequencing was peripheral blood, taken in a trial of Ad26.COV2.S vaccine versus placebo. The receptor source for this set is a person aged 18 to 59 who received the Ad26.COV2.S COVID-19 vaccine or a placebo.

This sequence joins TRBV28 and TRBJ2-6, with 8 positions matching TRBD1. Germline trimming cut 2 bases from V and 0 bases from J; bases unmatched to any gene: 12. This CDR3 contains 20 residues. Per the germline V gene, CDR1 is MDHEN and CDR2 is SYDVKM. This chain's CDR3 is CASSLLLGQAASSGANVLTF. The CDR3 region has the DNA TGTGCCAGCAGTTTACTGTTGGGACAGGCCGCGAGCTCTGGGGCCAACGTCCTGACTTTC.

The CDR3 protein is CASSQPRDRGNEKLFF. The CDR3 DNA reads as TGTGCCAGCAGCCAACCCCGGGACAGGGGTAATGAAAAACTGTTTTTT. The chain uses TRBV14 and TRBJ1-4; 10 bases are a match to TRBD1. CDR1 SGHDN and CDR2 FVKESK come from the germline V gene. There are 16 residues in the CDR3. The junction had 4 bases not matched to a gene; V was cut back by 2 bases and J by 4 bases.

The chain carries TRBV3-1 (or the pseudogene TRBV3-2) and TRBJ2-3; D call uncertain. The germline CDR1 and CDR2 sequences are LGHDT and YNNKEL (reference sequence). Trimming removed 0 bases from V and 2 bases from J, with 9 bases in between. The CDR3 length is 15 residues. The CDR3 reads CASSQDHQNTDTQYF. In DNA, the CDR3 is TGTGCCAGCAGCCAAGATCACCAGAACACAGATACGCAGTATTTT.

The chain couples TRBV12-3 or TRBV12-4 to TRBJ2-1, with a weak D call TRBD1 (5 bases). V was cut by 7 bases and J by 10 bases, with 17 bases left in between. The CDR3 runs 13 residues. As DNA, the CDR3 is TGTGCCAGCAAACCGACAGCCCTCGACGAGCAGTTCTTC. This sequence encodes CASKPTALDEQFF.

The chain has TRBV7-6 and TRBJ2-1; D gene uncertain. The length of the CDR3 is 15 residues. V lost 4 bases, J lost 0 bases, and 10 bases lay in between. CDR1 and CDR2 (germline): SGHVS, FNYEAQ. The CDR3 here is CASSSTASSYNEQFF. The CDR3 nucleotides are TGTGCCAGCAGCTCGACTGCGAGCTCCTACAATGAGCAGTTCTTC.

V is TRBV30 and J is TRBJ1-2; 10 nucleotides agree with TRBD1. V trimming: 3 bases; J trimming: 6 bases; junction bases outside the gene matches: 7. Germline V gene sequence: CDR1 GTSNPN, CDR2 SVGIG (reference sequence). The CDR3 runs to 14 residues. CDR3 amino acids: CAWSTRQGADGYTF. The CDR3 DNA is TGTGCCTGGAGCACAAGACAGGGGGCTGATGGCTACACCTTC.

This clone has just a few counts. The V gene is TRBV30, the J gene TRBJ2-5; D may be TRBD1 (6 bases). This CDR3 is built from 14 residues. V lost 8 bases, J lost 1 base, and 17 bases lay in between. Per the germline V gene, CDR1 is GTSNPN and CDR2 is SVGIG (reference sequence). The DNA of the CDR3 is TGTGCCCACACTGGGACAAACGCCCAAGAGACCCAGTACTTC. Translation: CAHTGTNAQETQYF.

The chain has TRBV28 and TRBJ2-2; TRBD1 matches 7 bases. Trimming at V came to 5 bases and at J to 4 bases, leaving 7 bases not matched to a gene. Germline CDR1 and CDR2: MDHEN and SYDVKM. The CDR3 totals 15 residues. For the CDR3, the DNA is TGTGCCAGCAGTGGGGGACAGAAGGTCACCGGGGAGCTGTTTTTT. Amino acid sequence: CASSGGQKVTGELFF.

This clone has just one count. The chain is built from TRBV27 and TRBJ1-4; weak D call: TRBD1 (6 bases). V was shortened by 3 bases and J by 5 bases, with 13 bases between the two germline ends. In germline, CDR1 is MNHEY, CDR2 SMNVEV (reference sequence). CDR3 length equals 15 residues. CDR3: CASSFQQGRNEKLFF. The CDR3 DNA is TGTGCCAGCAGTTTCCAGCAGGGGCGAAATGAAAAACTGTTTTTT.

The chain links TRBV4-3 to TRBJ2-7, with D possibly matching TRBD1 (5 bases). V was clipped by 0 bases and J by 3 bases, with 12 bases between them. This CDR3 is 15 amino acids long. Germline-derived CDR1 and CDR2 are LGHNA and YSLEER. CDR3 protein: CASSQEGLVGYEQYF. In DNA, the CDR3 is TGCGCCAGCAGCCAAGAGGGGCTAGTAGGCTACGAGCAGTACTTC.

The chain links TRBV10-3 to TRBJ2-7; 8 positions match TRBD2. The CDR3 is 15 amino acids. Germline trimming cut 3 bases from V and 5 bases from J; bases unmatched to any gene: 9. CDR1 and CDR2 (germline): ENHRY, SYGVKD. CDR3 protein: CAISEVAGGEDEQYF. CDR3 DNA sequence: TGTGCCATCAGTGAAGTCGCGGGGGGCGAGGACGAGCAGTACTTC.

Concerning this clone: Other DNA sequences of this sample code for an identical CDR3. The V and J genes are TRBV7-9 and TRBJ1-1; no reliable D call. Germline-derived CDR1 and CDR2 are SEHNR and FQNEAQ (reference sequence). The CDR3 has 13 residues. Trimming shortened V by 3 bases and J by 0 bases, and 5 bases separated the two germline ends. The CDR3 bases are TGTGCCAGCAGCTTGTCACTGAACACTGAAGCTTTCTTT. Amino acids: CASSLSLNTEAFF.

This clone was counted between two and nine times. The chain combines TRBV19 with TRBJ2-1; D not resolved. V was shortened by 3 bases and J by 7 bases, with 7 bases between the two germline ends. This CDR3 has 12 amino acids. Germline loops: CDR1 LNHDA, CDR2 SQIVND (reference sequence). This CDR3 reads CASSMLGNEQFF. The CDR3 bases are TGTGCCAGTAGTATGCTGGGGAATGAGCAGTTCTTC.

The V call is TRBV9, the J call TRBJ2-2; D is unresolved. CDR1 SGDLS and CDR2 YYNGEE come from the germline V gene. Trimming removed 3 bases at V and 0 bases at J, with 6 bases between. The CDR3 spans 14 residues. CDR3 sequence: CASSGTSNTGELFF. DNA of the CDR3: TGTGCCAGCAGCGGCACCTCGAACACCGGGGAGCTGTTTTTT.

The J gene is TRBJ1-1, the V gene TRBV20-1, with D unresolved. V shed 3 bases and J shed 2 bases, with 10 bases lying between them. This CDR3 is built from 13 residues. Germline V lookup: CDR1 DFQATT, CDR2 SNEGSKA (reference sequence). The CDR3 is CSASSPENTEAFF. The DNA for the CDR3 is TGCAGTGCTAGTTCGCCCGAAAACACTGAAGCTTTCTTT.

The chain employs TRBV6-1 and TRBJ2-7, with D tentatively TRBD1 (5 bases). Germline loops: CDR1 MNHNS, CDR2 SASEGT. V lost 3 bases and J 2 bases, leaving 11 bases between the germline ends. There are 14 residues in the CDR3. The CDR3 spells CASSDPTATYEQYF. In DNA form, the CDR3 reads TGTGCCAGCAGTGATCCGACAGCCACCTACGAGCAGTACTTC.

This sequence joins TRBV29-1 and TRBJ2-7; 7 nucleotides agree with TRBD2. This CDR3 has 13 amino acids. Per germline, CDR1 SQVTM and CDR2 ANQGSEA. V gave up 6 bases and J gave up 2 bases; unmatched junction bases: 7. The CDR3 bases are TGCAGCGTAGGGAGGGACTCAACCTACGAGCAGTACTTC. It encodes CSVGRDSTYEQYF.

The chain uses TRBV20-1 and TRBJ2-4; 10 nucleotides line up with TRBD2. Germline lookup yields CDR1 DFQATT and CDR2 SNEGSKA (reference sequence). J was trimmed by 4 bases and V by 3 bases; bases with no gene match: 6. The CDR3 consists of 15 residues. CDR3 residues: CSASRTSGFKNIQYF. The CDR3 DNA follows: TGCAGTGCTAGTCGGACTAGCGGATTTAAAAACATTCAGTACTTC.

J is TRBJ1-1 and V is TRBV15; D is uncertain. Germline V lookup: CDR1 LNHNV, CDR2 YYDKDF (reference sequence). The CDR3 length is 12 residues. V was clipped by 0 bases and J by 4 bases, with 3 bases between them. The CDR3 DNA sequence: TGTGCCACCAGCAGAGATATCACTGAAGCTTTCTTT. It yields the protein CATSRDITEAFF.

The chain recombines TRBV7-9 with TRBJ2-5; 15 positions match TRBD2. The V gene's germline CDR1 is SEHNR and CDR2 FQNEAQ (reference sequence). The ends lost 4 bases at V and 4 bases at J; junction bases unmatched: 7. The CDR3 contains 17 residues. The DNA of the CDR3 is TGTGCCAGCAGCTGGACTAGCGGGAGGGAGGGGCCAGAGACCCAGTACTTC. Protein product: CASSWTSGREGPETQYF.

This clone was detected a few times. CDR3 sequence reads: CASSLGRARKLFF. The CDR3, as DNA: TGTGCCAGCAGTTTAGGTCGCGCGCGAAAACTGTTTTTT. The gene calls are TRBV28 and TRBJ1-4; D gene ambiguous. V was pared by 2 bases and J by 10 bases, with 11 bases between. The CDR3 totals 13 residues. Germline CDR1 and CDR2: MDHEN and SYDVKM.

This chain connects TRBV29-1 to TRBJ2-7; 8 nucleotides match TRBD1. The ends lost 6 bases at V and 2 bases at J; junction bases unmatched: 3. Germline V gene lookup returns CDR1 SQVTM and CDR2 ANQGSEA. The length of the CDR3 is 12 residues. This CDR3 reads CSVGQVPYEQYF. The CDR3, as DNA: TGCAGCGTGGGACAGGTCCCCTACGAGCAGTACTTC.

This chain links TRBV7-2 with TRBJ2-7; a possible D gene is TRBD1 (6 bases). V was clipped by 4 bases and J by 6 bases, with 13 bases between them. Germline CDR1 SGHTA, CDR2 FQGNSA. This CDR3 has 13 residues. The CDR3 nucleotides are TGTGCCAGCAGCTCCACAGGGTTGCGCGAGCAGTACTTC. Amino acid sequence: CASSSTGLREQYF.

This chain links TRBV11-3 with TRBJ2-3; TRBD2 matches 8 bases. The CDR3 length is 15 residues. Germline values: CDR1 SGHNT, CDR2 YENEEA. V gave up 0 bases and J gave up 5 bases; unmatched junction bases: 4. This CDR3 reads CASSLDGRGGDTQYF. The CDR3, as DNA: TGTGCCAGCAGCTTAGACGGGAGGGGGGGAGATACGCAGTATTTT.

The chain links TRBV2 to TRBJ1-4; TRBD1 agrees at 7 bases. This CDR3 is built from 16 residues. The J segment lost 10 bases and the V segment lost 0 bases, leaving 11 bases of the junction unmatched. CDR1 SNHLY and CDR2 FYNNEI come from the germline V gene. The CDR3 coding sequence is TGTGCCAGCAGTGAAGCAGGCGAGGGGGCCTGGGGAAAACTGTTTTTT. Translating gives CASSEAGEGAWGKLFF.

Only a few counts were recorded for this clone. The V and J genes are TRBV20-1 and TRBJ2-2; D is possibly TRBD2 (6 bases). V shed 3 bases and J shed 4 bases, with 12 bases lying between them. Germline lookup yields CDR1 DFQATT and CDR2 SNEGSKA (reference sequence). The CDR3 totals 14 residues. The CDR3 DNA follows: TGCAGTGCTAGTGCCGGGAGCGGCACCGGGGAGCTGTTTTTT. Its protein is CSASAGSGTGELFF.

The rearrangement links TRBV5-6 to TRBJ2-1; unclear D gene. Trimming cost V 3 bases and J 8 bases, with 9 bases left between them. This CDR3 is built from 12 residues. CDR1 SGHDT and CDR2 YYEEEE come from the germline V gene. CDR3 sequence (DNA): TGTGCCAGCAGCTACCGCGTGGATGAGCAGTTCTTC. It translates to CASSYRVDEQFF.

The J gene is TRBJ1-1, the V gene TRBV7-3, with D unresolved. CDR3 length equals 13 residues. CDR1 SGHTA and CDR2 FQGTGA come from the germline V gene. Trimming left V 5 bases short and J 5 bases short, with 12 bases between. The CDR3 spells CASSIDLGTEAFF. CDR3 in DNA: TGTGCCAGCAGCATAGACCTCGGGACTGAAGCTTTCTTT.